The 8 T cell receptor beta chains below were found in one sample sequenced in a study of breast tumors, draining lymph nodes, adjacent tissues. MiXCR was run by TCRdb on the multiplex PCR reads, yielding one entry per CDR3 protein. The repertoire holds about 200,000 distinct CDR3 sequences, with about 32% as singletons. Breast cancer patients provided tissue from their axillary draining lymph nodes. The sample was axillary lymph node tissue. The receptor set was obtained from a female donor with breast cancer. Some clones in this sample may be carry-over from other donors' samples.

This clonotype appeared once. A much larger clone sits a single nucleotide away, making a read error possible. This rearrangement joins TRBV6-5 to TRBJ1-4; D is ambiguous. The V gene's germline CDR1 is MNHEY and CDR2 SVGAGI. This CDR3 comprises 17 residues. CDR3 bases: TGTGCCAGCGGTTACTCGATATTATCGGGAGCTAATGAAAAACTGTTTTTT. Its protein is CASGYSILSGANEKLFF.

This clonotype showed up many times. This chain's CDR3 is CASSTGGRDTQYF. The CDR3 nucleotides are TGTGCCAGCAGTACAGGGGGGCGGGATACGCAGTATTTT. The chain has TRBV6-5 and TRBJ2-3; 8 bases are shared with TRBD1. The trim removed 5 bases at V and 6 bases at J, leaving 4 bases unmatched. The CDR3 loop spans 13 amino acids. Germline loops: CDR1 MNHEY, CDR2 SVGAGI.

Concerning this clonotype: A read error may explain this, as a much larger clone is one base away. DNA for the CDR3: TGTGTCAGCACAAGGACGGGAGTGAACGAGCAGTACTTC. Amino acid sequence: CVSTRTGVNEQYF. The chain employs TRBV6-1 and TRBJ2-7; D is perhaps TRBD2 (6 bases). Germline V gene data show CDR1 as MNHNS and CDR2 as SASEGT. This CDR3 is 13 amino acids long.

CDR3 protein: CASSPRDRGPGVTDTQYF. The CDR3 DNA is TGTGCCAGCAGTCCACGAGACAGGGGGCCCGGGGTGACAGATACGCAGTATTTT. V is TRBV6-6 and J is TRBJ2-3; 10 nucleotides agree with TRBD1. The V gene's germline CDR1 is MNHNY and CDR2 SVGAGI (reference sequence). The V gene end was trimmed by 5 bases and the J gene end by 3 bases; junction bases not matched to a gene: 14. The CDR3 totals 18 residues.

This clonotype occurred many times. This rearrangement joins TRBV2 to TRBJ2-1; TRBD2 is a possible D gene (5 bases). The V end was cut by 4 bases, the J end by 9 bases, with 10 bases between. This CDR3 spans 12 amino acids. Germline assignment: CDR1 SNHLY and CDR2 FYNNEI. The CDR3 here is CASSVLGSEQFF. CDR3 bases: TGTGCCAGCAGTGTGTTAGGGAGTGAGCAGTTCTTC.

Ten or more counts support this clonotype. This chain joins TRBV4-1 and TRBJ2-7, with 7 bases matching TRBD2. CDR1 and CDR2 from the germline V gene are MGHRA and YSYEKL. The CDR3 length is 16 residues. V dropped 3 bases and J dropped 0; count of bases not matched to a gene: 8. The DNA for the CDR3 is TGCGCCAGCAGCCAGGGGACTACCGATAGCTCCTACGAGCAGTACTTC. This translates into CASSQGTTDSSYEQYF.

This clonotype has a count of ten or more. The CDR3 DNA is TGTGCCAGCAGCCCCCCGGGGGGGAACTATGGCTACACCTTC. Encoded protein: CASSPPGGNYGYTF. The chain uses TRBV5-4 and TRBJ1-2; a weak D match, TRBD1 (5 bases). The CDR3 length is 14 residues. The germline CDR1 and CDR2 sequences are SGHNT and YYREEE (reference sequence). V was pared by 4 bases and J by 2 bases, with 12 bases between.

The V gene is TRBV7-2, the J gene TRBJ1-3; 8 positions match TRBD1. CDR1 and CDR2 (germline): SGHTA, FQGNSA. This CDR3 has 16 residues. V was pared by 3 bases and J by 2 bases, with 6 bases of the junction left unmatched. The CDR3 sequence is CASSFGQGGTGNTIYF. The CDR3 nucleotides read TGTGCCAGCAGCTTCGGACAGGGTGGGACTGGAAACACCATATATTTT.